Listed below are T cell receptor beta chains from one sample, sequenced in a study of blood T cell repertoires in COVID-19. Profiling relied on immunoSEQ multiplex PCR, and the TCRdb table lists in-frame clones only, not all of them. The sample yields 50,000 to 75,000 clones, around 77% seen once. The sample taken for sequencing was peripheral blood. The origin of the receptors is an elderly man with active or convalescent COVID-19. Each CDR3 is given with its conserved first and last residue. Fields, in order: clone size, J gene, V gene, D gene, CDR3 protein, CDR3 DNA. The D gene is left open where the match is weak. Clone size is stated in some rows and not others, as once, few, many or a class when expanded.

>few|TRBJ1-3|TRBV4-3|NA
CASSQDPNSGNTIYF
TGCGCCAGCAGCCAAGATCCCAACTCTGGAAACACCATATATTTT
>few|TRBJ1-1|TRBV18|NA
CASSRSFTEAFF
TGTGCCAGCTCACGGAGTTTCACTGAAGCTTTCTTT
>NA|TRBJ2-5|TRBV7-2|TRBD2
CASSLEGRGGLETQYF
TGTGCCAGCAGCTTAGAGGGGCGGGGGGGCCTGGAGACCCAGTACTTC
>NA|TRBJ1-5|TRBV19|NA
CASSISNTGGQPQHF
TGTGCCAGTAGTATATCGAACACGGGAGGGCAGCCCCAGCATTTT
>few|TRBJ2-5|TRBV7-2|NA
CASSFQPGLPQETQYF
TGTGCCAGCAGCTTCCAACCGGGACTCCCCCAAGAGACCCAGTACTTC
>NA|TRBJ1-2|TRBV2|TRBD1
CATVKWDSRWSGYTF
TGTGCCACCGTAAAATGGGACAGCCGGTGGTCTGGCTACACCTTC
>NA|TRBJ1-5|TRBV7-8|NA
CASSSHTGHNQPQHF
TGTGCCAGCAGCTCCCACACTGGGCACAATCAGCCCCAGCATTTT
>NA|TRBJ2-1|TRBV29-1|NA
CSVKQGPNEQFF
TGCAGCGTAAAACAGGGCCCCAATGAGCAGTTCTTC
>NA|TRBJ2-7|TRBV6-5|TRBD1
CASKRDRFYEQYF
TGTGCCAGCAAACGGGACAGATTCTACGAGCAGTACTTC
>once|TRBJ1-5|TRBV9|NA
CASSVSGDSNQPQHF
TGTGCCAGCAGCGTAAGCGGGGATAGCAATCAGCCCCAGCATTTT
>NA|TRBJ2-7|TRBV14|TRBD2
CASSQPANVPVESGGSVYEQYF
TGTGCCAGCAGCCAACCTGCAAACGTACCTGTGGAGTCGGGGGGATCCGTATACGAGCAGTACTTC
>NA|TRBJ1-4|TRBV30|NA
CAWSVLREKLFF
TGTGCCTGGAGTGTGCTTCGGGAAAAACTGTTTTTT
>NA|TRBJ1-2|TRBV6-5|NA
CASSRQAGGEGYTF
TGTGCCAGCAGTCGACAGGCGGGGGGAGAGGGCTACACCTTC
>NA|TRBJ2-7|TRBV27|NA
CASSLVHGQQYF
TGTGCCAGCAGTTTGGTACATGGTCAGCAGTACTTC
>NA|TRBJ1-5|TRBV7-9|NA
CASSISDQPQHF
TGTGCCAGCAGTATTTCTGATCAGCCCCAGCATTTT
>NA|TRBJ2-7|TRBV28|TRBD2
CASSLLKTSGIYEQYF
TGTGCCAGCAGTTTACTTAAGACTAGCGGGATCTACGAGCAGTACTTC
>NA|TRBJ2-5|TRBV5-1|NA
CASSLAGLDETQYF
TGCGCCAGCAGCTTGGCCGGTCTAGATGAGACCCAGTACTTC
>NA|TRBJ2-3|TRBV5-1|TRBD1
CASSLAGGANTDTQYF
TGCGCCAGCAGCTTGGCAGGGGGCGCTAACACAGATACGCAGTATTTT
>NA|TRBJ2-7|TRBV6-5|NA
CASEVTAVSYEQYF
TGTGCCAGCGAAGTTACTGCCGTGTCCTACGAGCAGTACTTC
>NA|TRBJ1-1|TRBV19|NA
CASSMGGLWTEAFF
TGTGCCAGTAGTATGGGGGGGCTCTGGACTGAAGCTTTCTTT
>NA|TRBJ2-7|TRBV18|TRBD2
CASSPPGLGSSEQYF
TGTGCCAGCTCACCACCCGGACTAGGCTCCTCCGAGCAGTACTTC
>few|TRBJ2-1|TRBV6-6|TRBD2
CASSFSGGLHNEQFF
TGTGCCAGCAGTTTTAGCGGGGGACTTCACAATGAGCAGTTCTTC
>NA|TRBJ2-7|TRBV7-3|NA
CASSLMDSTYEQYF
TGTGCCAGCTCGCTAATGGACTCTACCTACGAGCAGTACTTC
>NA|TRBJ2-3|TRBV19|NA
CASSELGAGTDTQYF
TGTGCCAGTAGTGAGTTGGGGGCCGGCACAGATACGCAGTATTTT
>NA|TRBJ2-2|TRBV2|NA
CASTQTGSAGELFF
TGTGCCAGCACTCAAACAGGGAGCGCCGGGGAGCTGTTTTTT
>NA|TRBJ2-7|TRBV7-8|TRBD1
CASRSAQGALGEQYF
TGTGCCAGCAGGTCCGCGCAGGGGGCGCTTGGCGAGCAGTACTTC
>NA|TRBJ1-5|TRBV28|TRBD1
CASSTGGGQPQHF
TGTGCCAGCAGCACAGGGGGCGGTCAGCCCCAGCATTTT
>few|TRBJ2-5|TRBV7-9|NA
CASSSDGGQETQYF
TGTGCCAGCAGCTCGGACGGAGGACAAGAGACCCAGTACTTC
>NA|TRBJ1-1|TRBV7-3|TRBD1
CASSLQGDVNTEAFF
TGTGCCAGCAGTTTACAGGGGGACGTGAACACTGAAGCTTTCTTT
>NA|TRBJ2-7|TRBV6-1|TRBD2
CASSEVSGGGQYF
TGTGCCAGCAGTGAAGTTAGCGGGGGGGGGCAGTACTTC
>NA|TRBJ2-6|TRBV7-2|NA
CASSGDSIIRAGANVLTF
TGTGCCAGCAGCGGAGATTCCATTATCCGAGCTGGGGCCAACGTCCTGACTTTC
>NA|TRBJ1-2|TRBV29-1|TRBD1
CSGTGVEGYTF
TGCAGCGGAACAGGGGTGGAAGGCTACACCTTC
>NA|TRBJ2-5|TRBV7-2|TRBD1
CASSWDRVETQYF
TGTGCCAGCAGCTGGGACAGGGTAGAGACCCAGTACTTC
>few|TRBJ1-2|TRBV3-1/TRBV3-2|TRBD1
CASTPTGQINYGYTF
TGTGCCAGCACACCGACGGGACAGATTAACTATGGCTACACCTTC
>NA|TRBJ2-5|TRBV11-3|TRBD2
CASSFSSGFGETQYF
TGTGCCAGCAGCTTTTCTAGCGGGTTTGGGGAGACCCAGTACTTC
>NA|TRBJ2-3|TRBV5-1|NA
CAGRGRTASNTQYF
TGCGCGGGGAGGGGGAGAACGGCGAGTAATACGCAGTATTTT
>NA|TRBJ2-2|TRBV6-5|TRBD1
CASSYPRTGNTGELFF
TGTGCCAGCAGTTACCCCAGGACAGGGAACACCGGGGAGCTGTTTTTT
>few|TRBJ1-5|TRBV24-1|TRBD1
CATSDVGQGSNQPQHF
TGTGCCACCAGTGACGTCGGACAGGGCTCGAATCAGCCCCAGCATTTT
>NA|TRBJ2-2|TRBV7-6|NA
CASSLRASGLNTGELFF
TGTGCCAGCAGCCTCCGGGCAAGCGGACTCAACACCGGGGAGCTGTTTTTT
>NA|TRBJ1-2|TRBV29-1|NA
CSVEVTDSAVGYTF
TGCAGCGTTGAAGTTACGGACAGTGCGGTCGGCTACACCTTC
>few|TRBJ1-2|TRBV19|NA
CASSTQGSASGYTF
TGTGCCAGTAGCACCCAGGGGTCGGCCTCTGGCTACACCTTC
>NA|TRBJ1-2|TRBV4-3|NA
CASSQDFSRGYGYTF
TGCGCCAGCAGCCAAGATTTTTCCAGGGGCTATGGCTACACCTTC
>NA|TRBJ2-7|TRBV4-2|TRBD2
CASSQGTSGTYEQYF
TGTGCCAGCAGCCAGGGGACTAGCGGGACCTACGAGCAGTACTTC
>many|TRBJ1-5|TRBV6-5|TRBD1
CASSRQGGNQPQHF
TGTGCCAGCAGCAGACAGGGGGGGAATCAGCCCCAGCATTTT
>NA|TRBJ1-3|TRBV7-6|NA
CASSPQEGGSGNTIYF
TGTGCCAGCAGCCCCCAGGAGGGAGGCTCTGGAAACACCATATATTTT
>few|TRBJ1-5|TRBV10-3|TRBD1
CATLEGASNQPQHF
TGTGCCACCCTCGAGGGGGCCAGCAATCAGCCCCAGCATTTT
>NA|TRBJ2-5|TRBV23-1|TRBD1
CASSHGGVAGGAMKVTRKTQYF
TGCGCCAGCAGTCACGGTGGGGTCGCAGGGGGCGCAATGAAAGTGACAAGAAAGACCCAGTACTTC
>NA|TRBJ1-6|TRBV15|NA
CATSVGTVSSPLHF
TGTGCCACCAGCGTCGGGACTGTGTCATCACCCCTCCACTTT
>NA|TRBJ2-4|TRBV7-9|TRBD1
CASSRGQGPADIQYF
TGTGCCAGCAGCCGGGGACAGGGTCCCGCGGACATTCAGTACTTC
>NA|TRBJ2-7|TRBV29-1|TRBD2
CSVGGSGNSYEQYF
TGCAGCGTTGGCGGGAGCGGAAATTCCTACGAGCAGTACTTC
>NA|TRBJ2-7|TRBV13|TRBD1
CASTDPDRAEQYF
TGTGCCAGCACCGACCCGGACAGGGCCGAGCAGTACTTC
>NA|TRBJ1-4|TRBV3-1/TRBV3-2|NA
CASSQWQYEKLFF
TGTGCCAGCAGCCAGTGGCAGTATGAAAAACTGTTTTTT
>NA|TRBJ2-3|TRBV6-5|NA
CASSYGRDHTDTQYF
TGTGCCAGCAGTTACGGGCGGGACCACACAGATACGCAATATTTT
>NA|TRBJ2-7|TRBV4-2|TRBD1
CASSREGTGGHEQYF
TGTGCCAGCAGCCGCGAAGGGACAGGGGGCCACGAGCAGTACTTC